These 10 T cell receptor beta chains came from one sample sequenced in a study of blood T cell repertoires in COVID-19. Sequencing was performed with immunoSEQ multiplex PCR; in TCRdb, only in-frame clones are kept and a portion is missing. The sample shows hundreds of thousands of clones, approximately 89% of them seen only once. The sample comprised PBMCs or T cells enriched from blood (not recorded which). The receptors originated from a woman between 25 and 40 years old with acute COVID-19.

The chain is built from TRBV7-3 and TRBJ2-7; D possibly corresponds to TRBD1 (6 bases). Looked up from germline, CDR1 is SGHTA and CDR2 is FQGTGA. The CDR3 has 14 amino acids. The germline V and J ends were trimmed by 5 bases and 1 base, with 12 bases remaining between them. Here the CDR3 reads CASSPSRGSYEQYF. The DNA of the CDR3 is TGTGCCAGCAGCCCCAGTAGGGGGTCCTACGAGCAGTACTTC.

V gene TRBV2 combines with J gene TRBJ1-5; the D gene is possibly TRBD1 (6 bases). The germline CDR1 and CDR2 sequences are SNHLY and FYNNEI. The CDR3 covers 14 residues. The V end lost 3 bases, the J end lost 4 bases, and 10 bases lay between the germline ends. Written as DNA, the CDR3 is TGTGCCAGCAGTGACAGGGGATTTAATCAGCCCCAGCATTTT. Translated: CASSDRGFNQPQHF.

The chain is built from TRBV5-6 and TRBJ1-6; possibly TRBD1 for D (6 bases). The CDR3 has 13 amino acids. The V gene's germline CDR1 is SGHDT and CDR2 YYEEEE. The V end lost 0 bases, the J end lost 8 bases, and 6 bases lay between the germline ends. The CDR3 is CASSLDRDSPLHF. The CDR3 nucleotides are TGTGCCAGCAGCTTGGACAGGGATTCACCCCTCCACTTT.

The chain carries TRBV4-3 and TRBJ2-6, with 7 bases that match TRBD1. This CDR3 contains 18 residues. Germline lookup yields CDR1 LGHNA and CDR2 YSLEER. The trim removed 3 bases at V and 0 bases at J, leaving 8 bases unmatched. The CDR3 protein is CASSQNRQGNSGANVLTF. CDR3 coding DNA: TGCGCCAGCAGCCAGAACCGACAGGGTAACTCTGGGGCCAACGTCCTGACTTTC.

The CDR3 region is CASKLDRGGTDTQYF. CDR3 sequence (DNA): TGTGCCAGCAAACTGGACAGGGGCGGCACAGATACGCAGTATTTT. The V call is TRBV2, the J call TRBJ2-3, with TRBD1 identical over 9 bases. J gave up 1 base and V 7 bases, and 6 bases lay outside the gene matches. The germline V gene has CDR1 SNHLY and CDR2 FYNNEI. This CDR3 has 15 residues.

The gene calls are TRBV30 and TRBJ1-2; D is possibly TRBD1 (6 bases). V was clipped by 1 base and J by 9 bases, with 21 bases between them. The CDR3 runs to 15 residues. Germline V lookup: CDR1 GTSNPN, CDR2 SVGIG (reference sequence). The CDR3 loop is CAWSGVFRGAESYTF. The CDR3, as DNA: TGTGCCTGGAGTGGGGTTTTTCGGGGGGCGGAAAGCTACACCTTC.

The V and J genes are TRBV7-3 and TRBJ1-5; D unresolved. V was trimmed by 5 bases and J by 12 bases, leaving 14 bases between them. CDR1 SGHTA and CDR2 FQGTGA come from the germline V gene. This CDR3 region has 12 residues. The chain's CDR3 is CASSPPPVLQHF. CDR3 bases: TGTGCCAGCAGCCCACCACCGGTCCTCCAGCATTTT.

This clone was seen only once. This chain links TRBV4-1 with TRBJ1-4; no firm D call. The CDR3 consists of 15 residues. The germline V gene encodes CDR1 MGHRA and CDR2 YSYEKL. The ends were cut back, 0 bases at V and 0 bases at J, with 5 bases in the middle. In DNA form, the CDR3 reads TGCGCCAGCAGCCAAGAGTCCGCAACTAATGAAAAACTGTTTTTT. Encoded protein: CASSQESATNEKLFF.

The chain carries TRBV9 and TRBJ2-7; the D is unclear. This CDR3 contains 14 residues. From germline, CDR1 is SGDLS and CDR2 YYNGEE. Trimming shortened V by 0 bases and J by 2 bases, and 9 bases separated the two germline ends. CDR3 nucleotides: TGTGCCAGCAGCGTAGGACACCTCACCTACGAGCAGTACTTC. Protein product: CASSVGHLTYEQYF.

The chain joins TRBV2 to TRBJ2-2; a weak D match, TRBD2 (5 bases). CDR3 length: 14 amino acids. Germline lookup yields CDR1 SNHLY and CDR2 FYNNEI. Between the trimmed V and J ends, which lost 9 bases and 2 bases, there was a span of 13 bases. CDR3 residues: CASGRDSNTGELFF. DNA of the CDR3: TGTGCCAGTGGGAGAGATTCAAACACCGGGGAGCTGTTTTTT.